This T cell receptor (beta chain) was identified during a study of OX40 agonist ivuxolimab in advanced cancers. In the study overall: Therapy given before enrollment (anti-PD-1, anti-PD-L1 or anti-CTLA-4) was allowed, and around 40% had some. Study-wide findings and caveats: Dosing at 0.1 to 3.0 mg/kg was accompanied by clonal expansion of CD4+ and CD8+ blood T cells by week 6. On average, a greater number of expanded clones characterised CD8+ T cells relative to CD4+. Among the lowest levels of clonal expansion were found in partial responders at 0.1-3.0 mg/kg.

The CDR3 is made up of 16 amino acids. CDR1 is ENHRY and CDR2 is SYGVKD in the germline V gene. V was clipped by 5 bases and J by 6 bases; unmatched bases: 9. Some clones are missing from TCRdb's copy, which holds only in-frame ones; the method was immunoSEQ multiplex PCR. Here the sample spans about 53,000 clones, nearly 90% being singletons. Details on this clone: Its target is unknown.

Sequenced here: CD4+ or CD8+ T cells sorted from blood, sampled in a trial of the OX40 agonist ivuxolimab. V and J are TRBV10-3 and TRBJ2-2, with 10 nucleotides matching TRBD2. The clonotype originates from an adult with an advanced solid tumor such as melanoma, head and neck, liver or kidney cancer. The CDR3 protein is CAISRAGTSGAGELFF. The CDR3 nucleotides are TGTGCCATCAGTAGAGCCGGAACTAGCGGGGCCGGGGAGCTGTTTTTT.